Below, 9 T cell receptor beta chains from the same sample are listed, as sequenced in a study of T-cell reconstitution after alpha-beta-depleted transplantation in children. Library preparation (for TCRbeta) was performed with unique molecular identifiers. TCRdb ran MiXCR on the PCR reads and lists one entry per CDR3 protein. The sample comprises fewer than 550,000 distinct CDR3 sequences, 10% to 12% of which are singletons, and approximately 15% rests with the top ten. Sample: PBMCs, mostly from graft donor cells, taken 180 days after TCRalphabeta/CD19-depleted stem cell transplant. These TCRs come from a female patient aged 2-10 years who had a stem cell transplant for aplastic anemia, so the T cells may come from the graft donor.

This clonotype occurred a few times. As DNA, the CDR3 is TGCGCCAGCAGCCAAGGACAGAACTACTATGGCTACACCTTC. Its protein product is CASSQGQNYYGYTF. The chain employs TRBV4-1 and TRBJ1-2; D is perhaps TRBD1 (5 bases). This CDR3 spans 14 amino acids. Germline V gene sequence: CDR1 MGHRA, CDR2 YSYEKL. V gave up 1 base and J gave up 3 bases, with 9 bases separating them.

This clonotype was recorded many times. The chain links TRBV11-3 to TRBJ1-2, with D hard to call. Trimming took off 2 bases at V and 1 base at J, with 5 bases between the two ends. The CDR3 has 13 amino acids. Germline lookup yields CDR1 SGHNT and CDR2 YENEEA. CDR3 DNA: TGTGCCAGCAGCTTAAGGAGTAACTATGGCTACACCTTC. Translated, it gives CASSLRSNYGYTF.

The chain employs TRBV27 and TRBJ2-2; D not certain. Between the trimmed V and J ends, which lost 4 bases and 7 bases, there was a span of 16 bases. This CDR3 spans 15 amino acids. Germline values: CDR1 MNHEY, CDR2 SMNVEV (reference sequence). The CDR3 nucleotides read TGTGCCAGCAGTTCCCTCCCGGTCCACTTCGGGGAGCTGTTTTTT. Amino acid sequence: CASSSLPVHFGELFF.

The rearrangement uses TRBV4-3 and TRBJ1-2; TRBD1 might be the D (5 bases). V lost 1 base and J 4 bases, leaving 10 bases between the germline ends. Germline loops: CDR1 LGHNA, CDR2 YSLEER. The CDR3 totals 14 residues. The CDR3 spells CASSQGGARYGYTF. The CDR3 coding sequence is TGCGCCAGCAGCCAAGGTGGGGCTCGCTATGGCTACACCTTC.

This clonotype was seen more than once but under ten times. CDR3 sequence (DNA): TGTGCCAGCAGCAAACTCGGTCCGACCGGGGAGCTGTTTTTT. Translating gives CASSKLGPTGELFF. The chain is built from TRBV21-1 and TRBJ2-2. TRBV21-1 has pseudogene status. This CDR3 has 14 residues.

This chain links TRBV20-1 with TRBJ2-3, with D perhaps TRBD2 (5 bases). Germline CDR1 and CDR2: DFQATT and SNEGSKA (reference sequence). This CDR3 is 14 amino acids long. Trimming cost V 6 bases and J 3 bases, with 16 bases left between them. For the CDR3, the DNA is TGCAGTGCATCCGCTAGCTGGGGTACAGATACGCAGTATTTT. This translates into CSASASWGTDTQYF.

This clonotype was picked up many times. This chain connects TRBV20-1 to TRBJ2-3; 8 positions agree with TRBD2. J gave up 3 bases and V 0 bases, and 8 bases lay outside the gene matches. The CDR3 is made up of 16 amino acids. CDR1 and CDR2 (germline): DFQATT, SNEGSKA (reference sequence). The CDR3 nucleotides read TGCAGTGCTAGAGATCCGGGACTAGATGGGACAGATACGCAGTATTTT. Translation: CSARDPGLDGTDTQYF.

This clonotype was seen a handful of times. V usage is TRBV4-2 and J usage is TRBJ2-5; 9 nucleotides line up with TRBD2. Looked up from germline, CDR1 is LGHNA and CDR2 is YNFKEQ. V gave up 3 bases and J gave up 5 bases; unmatched junction bases: 10. The CDR3 totals 16 residues. CDR3 sequence (DNA): TGTGCCAGCAGCCATGTTCTAGCGGGGAAGGGTGAGACCCAGTACTTC. Protein sequence: CASSHVLAGKGETQYF.

This clonotype was detected a few times. This chain joins TRBV7-2 and TRBJ2-5, with D unresolved. Germline CDR1 and CDR2: SGHTA and FQGNSA. The CDR3 contains 14 residues. V gave up 4 bases and J gave up 1 base, with 10 bases separating them. CDR3 sequence reads: CASSSADFQETQYF. The CDR3 nucleotides read TGTGCCAGCAGCTCCGCAGATTTCCAAGAGACCCAGTACTTC.